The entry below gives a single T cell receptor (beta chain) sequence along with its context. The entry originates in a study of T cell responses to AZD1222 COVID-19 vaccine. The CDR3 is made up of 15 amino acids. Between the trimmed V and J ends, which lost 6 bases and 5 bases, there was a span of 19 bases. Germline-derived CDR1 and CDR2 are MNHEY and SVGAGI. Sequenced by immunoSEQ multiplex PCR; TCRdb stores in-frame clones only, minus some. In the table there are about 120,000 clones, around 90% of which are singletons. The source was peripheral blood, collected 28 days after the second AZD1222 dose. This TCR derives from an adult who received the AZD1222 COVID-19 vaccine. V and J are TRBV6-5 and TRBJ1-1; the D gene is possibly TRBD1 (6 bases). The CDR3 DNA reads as TGTGCCAGCAGGCTATCAGGGGTCGGAACAACTGAAGCTTTCTTT. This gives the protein CASRLSGVGTTEAFF.